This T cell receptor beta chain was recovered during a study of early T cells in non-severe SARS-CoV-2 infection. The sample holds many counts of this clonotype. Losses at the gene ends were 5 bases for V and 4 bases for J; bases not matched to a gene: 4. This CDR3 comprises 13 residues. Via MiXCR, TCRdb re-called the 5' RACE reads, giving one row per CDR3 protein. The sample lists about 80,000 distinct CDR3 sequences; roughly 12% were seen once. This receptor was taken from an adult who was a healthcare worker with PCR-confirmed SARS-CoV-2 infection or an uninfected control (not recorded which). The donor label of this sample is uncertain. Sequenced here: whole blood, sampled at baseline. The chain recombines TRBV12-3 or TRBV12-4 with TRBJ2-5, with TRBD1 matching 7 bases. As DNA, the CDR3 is TGTGCCAGCAGTCTGCGACAGGGAGAGACCCAGTACTTC. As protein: CASSLRQGETQYF.